This T cell receptor beta chain was documented in a study of T-cell reconstitution after alpha-beta-depleted transplantation in children. Preparation of the TCRbeta library used unique molecular identifiers. TCRdb reprocessed the PCR reads via MiXCR and lists one record per CDR3 protein. The sample has roughly 610,000 distinct CDR3 sequences, 8% to 11% seen once. There are 11 residues in the CDR3. Between the trimmed V and J ends, which lost 8 bases and 5 bases, there was a span of 6 bases. This clonotype was recorded many times. The rearrangement uses TRBV12-3 or TRBV12-4 and TRBJ2-2, with D hard to call. The TCR originated in a human donor who donated a stem cell graft to a child with acute myeloid leukemia. The specimen comprised PBMCs from the stem cell graft donor, sampled from the stem cell graft. CDR3 nucleotide sequence: TGTGCCAGCGGACCAACCGGGGAGCTGTTTTTT. Protein product: CASGPTGELFF.